This T cell receptor beta chain derives from a study of cytomegalovirus exposure and HLA in healthy donors. About the study: Among the roughly 370 genotyped donors, 81% were placed in the Caucasian-associated ancestry cluster.

Findings and limits, study-wide: For presence/absence analyses, sequencing depth was assumed to be roughly uniform across donors. According to reports, the classifier identified cytomegalovirus status with high specificity and sensitivity.

Notes on this clone: Its antigen is undetermined.

The ends lost 1 base at V and 0 bases at J; junction bases unmatched: 8. The germline V gene has CDR1 SGHAT and CDR2 FQNNGV. The CDR3 totals 18 residues. Researchers ran the PCR with 60 Vbeta and 13 Jbeta primers. Profiling relied on immunoSEQ multiplex PCR, and the TCRdb table lists in-frame clones only, not all of them. The sample contains 40,000 or so clones, about 66% of which appear only once. The chain has TRBV11-2 and TRBJ2-5; 10 bases map to TRBD2. The sequenced sample was PBMCs. The sequence came from a man aged 45-65 years in good health and CMV-seropositive. CDR3 in amino acids: CASSLGASGGQYQETQYF. CDR3 bases: TGTGCCAGCAGCTTAGGAGCTAGCGGGGGTCAGTACCAAGAGACCCAGTACTTC.